This passage covers 8 T cell receptor beta chains from one sample sequenced in a study of CD8 T cells in Susac syndrome (dated by TCRdb to the late 2010s). The library was generated by the immunoSEQ multiplex PCR assay. RNA was extracted using the RNeasy kit, and roughly 0.5 to 1 ug of the RNA was reverse transcribed with random hexamers. The public reads were reprocessed in TCRdb via fastp at Q25 and MiXCR, keeping in-frame beta chains. Every distinct CDR3 protein forms one entry, paired with its most common genes and DNA. Across this sample there are about 250,000 distinct CDR3 sequences, with about 93% seen only once. Jointly, the top ten make up about 0.07% of the sample. The sample consisted of CD4+ T cells from PBMCs. Every receptor here comes from a human donor with multiple sclerosis.

The V and J genes are TRBV2 and TRBJ1-5, with D possibly TRBD1 on 5 matching bases. V was trimmed by 6 bases and J by 7 bases, leaving 16 bases between them. Germline assignment: CDR1 SNHLY and CDR2 FYNNEI. This CDR3 has 14 amino acids. CDR3 sequence: CASRPTQGGQPQHF. DNA for the CDR3: TGTGCCAGCAGACCGACCCAGGGAGGACAGCCCCAGCATTTT.

V and J are TRBV27 and TRBJ2-3, with 7 positions matching TRBD1. Trimming cost V 6 bases and J 2 bases; bases outside gene matches: 8. The CDR3 length is 15 residues. Germline-derived CDR1 and CDR2 are MNHEY and SMNVEV (reference sequence). DNA of the CDR3: TGTGCCAGCAGGCCCCTGGACAGGACCACAGATACGCAGTATTTT. Residues: CASRPLDRTTDTQYF.

There are a few counts of this clonotype. The chain employs TRBV3-1 and TRBJ2-5; the D is unclear. The germline V gene encodes CDR1 LGHDT and CDR2 YNNKEL (reference sequence). This CDR3 has 13 amino acids. V lost 4 bases and J 3 bases, leaving 9 bases between the germline ends. CDR3 amino acids: CASSRGGEETQYF. CDR3 DNA sequence: TGTGCCAGCAGCCGGGGTGGGGAAGAGACCCAGTACTTC.

This clonotype was picked up one time. This chain uses TRBV6-2 or TRBV6-3 with TRBJ2-7; TRBD2 matches at 9 bases. The CDR3 has 15 amino acids. Germline V CDR1 and CDR2: MNHEY, SVGEGT. Trimming took 1 base from V and 4 from J; bases not matched to a gene: 5. The CDR3 is CASSYLGLARYEQYV. The CDR3 DNA is TGTGCCAGCAGTTACTTAGGACTAGCGCGGTACGAGCAGTACGTC.

The V and J genes are TRBV6-1 and TRBJ1-2, with a weak D call TRBD1 (5 bases). The CDR3 has 14 residues. Trimming took off 6 bases at V and 6 bases at J, with 17 bases between the two ends. Germline loops: CDR1 MNHNS, CDR2 SASEGT. CDR3 sequence: CASRAQAPLDGYTF. CDR3 in DNA: TGTGCCAGCAGGGCACAGGCGCCCTTAGATGGCTACACCTTC.

The chain has TRBV3-1 and TRBJ2-3, with 10 bases lining up with TRBD1. Trimming removed 2 bases from V and 6 bases from J; junction bases left unmatched: 5. The CDR3 loop spans 15 amino acids. Germline V gene lookup returns CDR1 LGHDT and CDR2 YNNKEL (reference sequence). This chain's CDR3 is CASSQRQGARDTQYF. CDR3 DNA: TGTGCCAGCAGCCAAAGACAGGGGGCGAGGGATACGCAGTATTTT.

The chain employs TRBV7-3 and TRBJ2-5; tentative D call: TRBD2 (7 bases). The CDR3 contains 18 residues. In germline, CDR1 is SGHTA, CDR2 FQGTGA. Trimming took 5 bases from V and 5 from J, leaving 27 bases between them. The CDR3 DNA reads TGTGCCAGCAGCCCAACAGGAGGGGGGACTACAGCAAGGGAGACCCAGTACTTC. It translates to CASSPTGGGTTARETQYF.

The J gene is TRBJ1-2, the V gene TRBV7-9; D ambiguous. This CDR3 is 13 amino acids long. Trimming removed 5 bases at V and 4 bases at J, with 11 bases between. Per the germline V gene, CDR1 is SEHNR and CDR2 is FQNEAQ (reference sequence). CDR3 nucleotides: TGTGCCAGCAGCCGATCGTCGCTCTATGGCTACACCTTC. It encodes CASSRSSLYGYTF.